This TCR beta chain comes out of a study of OX40 agonist ivuxolimab in advanced cancers. Here immunoSEQ multiplex PCR was the method, and the copy in TCRdb shows in-frame clones only, minus some. The repertoire includes tens of thousands of clones, approximately 84% of them detected once, and around 4.7% sits in the top ten. Points from the study as a whole: Expanded clones were, on average, more numerous in CD8+ T cells than in CD4+.

As to this clone: Antigen specificity is unknown.

The sequence came from an adult with an advanced solid tumor such as melanoma, head and neck, liver or kidney cancer. The sample here was CD4+ or CD8+ T cells sorted from blood, taken in a trial of the OX40 agonist ivuxolimab.

The CDR3 coding sequence is TGTGCCAGCACTATAGGACTAAACACAGATACGCAGTATTTT. It encodes CASTIGLNTDTQYF. This chain links TRBV11-3 with TRBJ2-3; possibly TRBD2 for D (6 bases). The CDR3 consists of 14 residues. The germline gives CDR1 SGHNT, CDR2 YENEEA. The germline V and J ends were trimmed by 7 bases and 2 bases, with 13 bases remaining between them.